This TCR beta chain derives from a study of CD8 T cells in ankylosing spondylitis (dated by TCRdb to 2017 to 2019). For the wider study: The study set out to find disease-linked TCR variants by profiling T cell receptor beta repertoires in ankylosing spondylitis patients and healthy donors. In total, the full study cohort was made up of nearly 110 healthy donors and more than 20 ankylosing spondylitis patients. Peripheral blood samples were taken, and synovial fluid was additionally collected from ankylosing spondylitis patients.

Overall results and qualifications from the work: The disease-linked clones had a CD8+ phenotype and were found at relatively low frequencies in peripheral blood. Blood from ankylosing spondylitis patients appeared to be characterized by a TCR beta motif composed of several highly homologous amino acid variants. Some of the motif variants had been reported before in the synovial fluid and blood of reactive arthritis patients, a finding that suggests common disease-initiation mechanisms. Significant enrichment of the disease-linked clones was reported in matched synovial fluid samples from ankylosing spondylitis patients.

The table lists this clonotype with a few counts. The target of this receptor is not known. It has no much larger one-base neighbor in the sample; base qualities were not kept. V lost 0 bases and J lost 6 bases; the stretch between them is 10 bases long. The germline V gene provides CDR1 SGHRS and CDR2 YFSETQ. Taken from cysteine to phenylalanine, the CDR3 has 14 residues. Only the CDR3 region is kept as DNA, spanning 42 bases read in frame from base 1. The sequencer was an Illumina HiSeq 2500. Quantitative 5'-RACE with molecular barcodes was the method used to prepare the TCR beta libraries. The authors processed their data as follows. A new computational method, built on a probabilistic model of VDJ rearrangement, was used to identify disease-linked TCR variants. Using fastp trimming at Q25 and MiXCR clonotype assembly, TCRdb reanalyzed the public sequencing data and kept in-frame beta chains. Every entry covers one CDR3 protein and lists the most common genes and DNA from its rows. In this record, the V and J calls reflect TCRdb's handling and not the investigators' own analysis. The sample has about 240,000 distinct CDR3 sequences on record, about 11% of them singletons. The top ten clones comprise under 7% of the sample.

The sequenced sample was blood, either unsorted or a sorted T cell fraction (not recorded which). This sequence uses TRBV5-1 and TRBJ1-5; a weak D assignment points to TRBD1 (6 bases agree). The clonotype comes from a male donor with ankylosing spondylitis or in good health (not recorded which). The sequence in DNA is TGCGCCAGCAGCTTGGCAGGGGTTGGTCAGCCCCAGCATTTT. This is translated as CASSLAGVGQPQHF.